A single sample is the source of the 27 T cell receptor beta chains below, sequenced in a study of blood T cells in healthy people across ages. A second PCR of about 6 to 11 cycles used a sample-barcoded 5' primer and a J-beta primer mix. In TCRdb, the 5' RACE reads were re-called with MiXCR into one record per CDR3 protein. Among about 540,000 distinct CDR3 sequences, less than 25% were seen once, and the ten largest hold under 9%. This sample was shared with a second study, whose subject was T cells of mothers and their children.

The sequenced sample consisted of blood. The source is a boy aged 5-17 years in good health.

This clonotype was found many times. V usage is TRBV28 and J usage is TRBJ2-7; possible D gene TRBD2, 6 bases. CDR3 size: 11 residues. V lost 6 bases and J lost 9, with 12 bases in between. Germline V gene sequence: CDR1 MDHEN, CDR2 SYDVKM. CDR3 DNA sequence: TGTGCCAGCAGCTTTAGCGGAGGGCAGTACTTC. Translated, it gives CASSFSGGQYF.

This clonotype was detected a few times. The chain carries TRBV29-1 and TRBJ1-4, with a tentative D call TRBD1 (5 bases). Germline V lookup: CDR1 SQVTM, CDR2 ANQGSEA. Between the trimmed V and J ends, which lost 5 bases and 4 bases, there was a span of 17 bases. This CDR3 is built from 15 residues. CDR3 nucleotide sequence: TGCAGCGTTTTTGTTTTCGACAGAAATAATGAAAAACTGTTTTTT. Translation gives CSVFVFDRNNEKLFF.

In its sample, this clonotype was seen many times. This rearrangement joins TRBV20-1 to TRBJ2-3; D is perhaps TRBD2 (7 bases). Trimming took 3 bases from V and 3 from J, leaving 16 bases between them. Germline CDR1 reads DFQATT; CDR2 reads SNEGSKA (reference sequence). The CDR3 runs 15 residues. In DNA, the CDR3 is TGCAGTGCTAGTTTGGGGGCGGGAGTAACAGATACGCAGTATTTT. Residues: CSASLGAGVTDTQYF.

The genes are TRBV7-8 and TRBJ1-4; D is unresolved. This CDR3 has 15 amino acids. Trimming took 3 bases from V and 7 from J, leaving 15 bases between them. Germline CDR1 is SGHVS and CDR2 is FQNEAQ. The CDR3 region has the DNA TGTGCCAGCAGCTTCACATCGGTAGAGGGTGAAAAACTGTTTTTT. Protein product: CASSFTSVEGEKLFF.

In its sample, this clonotype was seen a few times. J is TRBJ1-6 and V is TRBV2; TRBD1 is a possible D gene (5 bases). V was clipped by 1 base and J by 4 bases, with 14 bases between them. The V gene's germline CDR1 is SNHLY and CDR2 FYNNEI. CDR3 length: 17 residues. DNA for the CDR3: TGTGCCAGCAGTGAAGGGGGCTTGGGGTCATATAATTCACCCCTCCACTTT. This codes for CASSEGGLGSYNSPLHF. Together with reference TRBV2 and TRBJ1-6, the CDR3 gives the full variable domain: EPEVTQTPSHQVTQMGQEVILRCVPISNHLYFYWYRQILGQKVEFLVSFYNNEISEKSEIFDDQFSVERPDGSNFTLKIRSTKLEDSAMYFCASSEGGLGSYNSPLHFGNGTRLTVT.

This clonotype was seen more than once but under ten times. The chain employs TRBV28 and TRBJ2-1; D unresolved. Germline V CDR1 and CDR2: MDHEN, SYDVKM. Trimming took 6 bases from V and 8 from J, leaving 8 bases between them. The CDR3 extends over 11 amino acids. The CDR3: CASSPGHEQFF. The CDR3 DNA reads TGTGCCAGCAGCCCCGGTCATGAGCAGTTCTTC.

This chain connects TRBV6-2 or TRBV6-3 to TRBJ2-3; TRBD1 agrees at 10 bases. The CDR3 is 16 amino acids. J lost 5 bases, V lost 7 bases, and 12 bases had no gene match. Germline V CDR1 and CDR2: MNHEY, SVGEGT. The CDR3 DNA follows: TGTGCCAGCACGCTACCCGGACAGGGGGTTGAAGATACGCAGTATTTT. This sequence encodes CASTLPGQGVEDTQYF.

This chain uses TRBV7-9 with TRBJ1-2; D is unclear. Per germline, CDR1 SEHNR and CDR2 FQNEAQ (reference sequence). The CDR3 is 11 amino acids. The ends were cut back, 0 bases at V and 8 bases at J, with 4 bases in the middle. The CDR3 nucleotides are TGTGCCAGCAGCTTAGCGTTGGGCTACACCTTC. It yields the protein CASSLALGYTF.

The chain employs TRBV2 and TRBJ1-2; D ambiguous. V lost 3 bases to trimming and J lost 7 bases, with 15 bases between them. This CDR3 spans 14 amino acids. Germline CDR1 SNHLY, CDR2 FYNNEI. The CDR3, as DNA: TGTGCCAGCAGTGAGTTGGTGGAAGGTGGTGGCTACACCTTC. It translates to CASSELVEGGGYTF.

CDR3 protein: CASSILGGTEAFF. The CDR3 nucleotides read TGTGCCAGTAGTATTTTGGGAGGAACTGAAGCTTTCTTT. The chain carries TRBV19 and TRBJ1-1, with no clear D. CDR1 and CDR2 (germline): LNHDA, SQIVND (reference sequence). The V gene lost 3 bases and the J gene lost 5 bases, with 10 bases spanning the gap. The CDR3 is 13 amino acids.

V is TRBV6-5 and J is TRBJ2-5, with TRBD1 as a possible D gene (6 bases). The CDR3 consists of 17 residues. Looked up from germline, CDR1 is MNHEY and CDR2 is SVGAGI. Trimming shortened V by 2 bases and J by 4 bases, and 20 bases separated the two germline ends. The CDR3 sequence: CASSYDPRGSHLETQYF. In DNA, the CDR3 is TGTGCCAGCAGTTACGACCCGAGGGGGTCTCATCTAGAGACCCAGTACTTC.

The V call is TRBV6-1, the J call TRBJ2-1, with D unresolved. Trimming removed 6 bases at V and 3 bases at J, with 12 bases between. This CDR3 spans 14 amino acids. Germline loops: CDR1 MNHNS, CDR2 SASEGT. The CDR3 here is CASRGTKYYNEQFF. In DNA form, the CDR3 reads TGTGCCAGCAGGGGAACAAAATACTACAATGAGCAGTTCTTC.

The sample holds a few counts of this clonotype. The genes are TRBV7-2 and TRBJ2-1; a possible D gene is TRBD2 (6 bases). The CDR3 covers 17 residues. V was clipped by 5 bases and J by 6 bases, with 23 bases between them. In germline, CDR1 is SGHTA, CDR2 FQGNSA. The CDR3 DNA sequence: TGTGCCAGCAGCCCTGCGGGGTCCTCAAACTACTGCAATGAGCAGTTCTTC. Translating it yields CASSPAGSSNYCNEQFF.

In this sample, this clonotype turned up once. V usage is TRBV7-2 and J usage is TRBJ2-3, with 12 nucleotides matching TRBD2. The V gene's germline CDR1 is SGHTA and CDR2 FQGNSA. The CDR3 extends over 18 amino acids. V was pared by 4 bases and J by 5 bases, with 13 bases of the junction left unmatched. The CDR3 region is CASSSGVLAGGRGDTQYF. DNA of the CDR3: TGTGCCAGCAGCTCAGGTGTCCTAGCGGGGGGGAGAGGAGATACGCAGTATTTT.

This chain links TRBV12-3 or TRBV12-4 with TRBJ1-1; D call uncertain. The length of the CDR3 is 14 residues. The V end lost 6 bases, the J end lost 5 bases, and 16 bases lay between the germline ends. The CDR3 is CASRIREAGTEAFF. CDR3 DNA: TGTGCCAGCAGGATACGGGAAGCTGGGACTGAAGCTTTCTTT.

The gene calls are TRBV27 and TRBJ2-5, with 8 bases that match TRBD2. The J call may be mistaken, given a closer DNA end match to TRBJ2-7. Germline CDR1 is MNHEY and CDR2 is SMNVEV (reference sequence). CDR3 length: 16 amino acids. The CDR3 loop is CASRTSGAYGSYEQYF. The CDR3 DNA follows: TGTGCCAGCAGAACTAGCGGAGCTTACGGTTCCTACGAGCAGTACTTC.

This clonotype was seen more than once but under ten times. The V and J genes are TRBV21-1 and TRBJ2-7; TRBD1 reflects the table's D call only, with no check against the DNA. TRBV21-1 is an annotated pseudogene. The CDR3 is made up of 13 amino acids. The CDR3 protein is CASSQRQGYEQYF. The DNA of the CDR3 is TGTGCCAGCAGCCAAAGACAGGGCTACGAGCAGTACTTC.

This clonotype came up a few times. The rearrangement joins TRBV20-1 to TRBJ1-4; D unclear. Germline CDR1 reads DFQATT; CDR2 reads SNEGSKA (reference sequence). The V gene lost 4 bases and the J gene lost 8 bases, with 11 bases spanning the gap. The length of the CDR3 is 12 residues. The CDR3 region is CSATPTGEKLFF. The CDR3, as DNA: TGCAGTGCTACCCCGACGGGCGAAAAACTGTTTTTT.

The V and J genes are TRBV20-1 and TRBJ2-1, with 9 positions matching TRBD2. CDR1 DFQATT and CDR2 SNEGSKA come from the germline V gene (reference sequence). The V gene end was trimmed by 3 bases and the J gene end by 4 bases; junction bases not matched to a gene: 4. The CDR3 has 14 amino acids. The CDR3 here is CSASSLAGYNEQFF. CDR3 sequence (DNA): TGCAGTGCTAGTAGTCTAGCGGGGTACAATGAGCAGTTCTTC.

This clonotype was counted between two and nine times. V is TRBV29-1 and J is TRBJ2-1; D not certain. The CDR3 loop spans 16 amino acids. V was clipped by 3 bases and J by 1 base, with 16 bases between them. Per germline, CDR1 SQVTM and CDR2 ANQGSEA. CDR3 DNA sequence: TGCAGCGTTGAGGCGCTTAGATCCCTATCCTACAATGAGCAGTTCTTC. This encodes CSVEALRSLSYNEQFF.

This clonotype turned up a few times. The J gene is TRBJ2-3, the V gene TRBV7-2; 9 bases are a match to TRBD2. Per the germline V gene, CDR1 is SGHTA and CDR2 is FQGNSA. The J segment lost 4 bases and the V segment lost 2 bases, leaving 7 bases of the junction unmatched. The CDR3 totals 16 residues. This CDR3 reads CASSLTGGRAPDTQYF. The CDR3 coding sequence is TGTGCCAGCAGCTTAACCGGCGGGAGGGCCCCAGATACGCAGTATTTT.

This chain joins TRBV20-1 and TRBJ2-3, with 10 nucleotides matching TRBD2. V lost 5 bases and J lost 4; bases outside the gene matches: 6. The germline V gene encodes CDR1 DFQATT and CDR2 SNEGSKA (reference sequence). CDR3 size: 14 residues. The chain's CDR3 is CSAQAGGGADTQYF. The DNA of the CDR3 is TGCAGTGCTCAAGCGGGGGGGGGCGCAGATACGCAGTATTTT.

This clonotype was seen more than once but under ten times. The chain recombines TRBV20-1 with TRBJ2-5, with D possibly being TRBD1 (6 bases). With the DNA end fitting TRBJ2-1 better, the J assignment may be wrong. This CDR3 has 15 amino acids. Germline CDR1 DFQATT, CDR2 SNEGSKA (reference sequence). CDR3 amino acids: CSARPGQGIPNEQFF. In DNA, the CDR3 is TGCAGTGCTAGGCCGGGACAAGGCATACCCAATGAGCAGTTCTTC.

This clonotype was found a few times. The chain carries TRBV20-1 and TRBJ1-4, with 7 bases aligning to TRBD1. The CDR3 consists of 15 residues. J was trimmed by 6 bases and V by 4 bases; bases with no gene match: 11. Germline CDR1 and CDR2: DFQATT and SNEGSKA (reference sequence). The CDR3 sequence is CSAKGDSRYYEKLFF. In DNA, the CDR3 is TGCAGTGCTAAAGGGGACAGCCGATACTATGAAAAACTGTTTTTT.

The chain combines TRBV20-1 with TRBJ2-7; 9 positions agree with TRBD1. The CDR3 has 15 amino acids. Per germline, CDR1 DFQATT and CDR2 SNEGSKA (reference sequence). V lost 1 base, J lost 5 bases, and 9 bases stayed unmatched. The DNA for the CDR3 is TGCAGTGCTAGAGCTCCGGGACAGGGAGGGCACGAGCAGTACTTC. Amino acid sequence: CSARAPGQGGHEQYF.

V is TRBV20-1 and J is TRBJ2-7; 8 bases are shared with TRBD2. The CDR3 extends over 14 amino acids. J lost 4 bases, V lost 3 bases, and 8 bases had no gene match. The V gene's germline CDR1 is DFQATT and CDR2 SNEGSKA (reference sequence). This CDR3 is CSARMELAEYEQYF. The DNA for the CDR3 is TGCAGTGCTAGGATGGAACTAGCGGAATACGAGCAGTACTTC.

This clonotype appeared a single time. The CDR3 region has the DNA TGTGCCAGCAGCGTGGACGGGACAGGTACCTACGAGCAGTACTTC. This gives the protein CASSVDGTGTYEQYF. The chain couples TRBV7-9 to TRBJ2-1; 8 bases are shared with TRBD1. The DNA end is a closer match to TRBJ2-7, so the J assignment may be wrong. Germline V gene data show CDR1 as SEHNR and CDR2 as FQNEAQ (reference sequence). This CDR3 comprises 15 residues.